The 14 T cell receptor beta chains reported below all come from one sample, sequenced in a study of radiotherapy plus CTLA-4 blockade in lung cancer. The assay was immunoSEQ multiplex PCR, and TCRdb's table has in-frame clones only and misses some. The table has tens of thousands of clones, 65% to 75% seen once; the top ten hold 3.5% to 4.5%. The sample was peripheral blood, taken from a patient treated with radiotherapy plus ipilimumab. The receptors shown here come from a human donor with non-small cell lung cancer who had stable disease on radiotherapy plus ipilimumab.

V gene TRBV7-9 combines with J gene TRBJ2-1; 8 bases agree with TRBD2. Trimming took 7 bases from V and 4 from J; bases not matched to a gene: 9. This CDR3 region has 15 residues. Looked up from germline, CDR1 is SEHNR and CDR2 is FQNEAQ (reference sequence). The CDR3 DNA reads TGTGCCAGCAATCACCCCGGGAGGGCTTACAATGAGCAGTTCTTC. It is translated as CASNHPGRAYNEQFF.

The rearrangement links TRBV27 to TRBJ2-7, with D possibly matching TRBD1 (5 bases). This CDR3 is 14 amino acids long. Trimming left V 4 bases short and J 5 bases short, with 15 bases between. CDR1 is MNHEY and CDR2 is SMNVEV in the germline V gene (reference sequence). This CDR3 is CASSSGRVTHEQYF. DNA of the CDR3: TGTGCCAGCAGTTCCGGCAGGGTTACACACGAGCAGTACTTC.

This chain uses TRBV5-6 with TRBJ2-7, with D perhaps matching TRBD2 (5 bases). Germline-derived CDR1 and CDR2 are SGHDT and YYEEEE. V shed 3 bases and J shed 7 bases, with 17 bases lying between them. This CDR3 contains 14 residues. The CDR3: CASSSTNTFWEQYF. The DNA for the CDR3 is TGTGCCAGCAGCTCGACTAACACCTTTTGGGAGCAGTACTTC.

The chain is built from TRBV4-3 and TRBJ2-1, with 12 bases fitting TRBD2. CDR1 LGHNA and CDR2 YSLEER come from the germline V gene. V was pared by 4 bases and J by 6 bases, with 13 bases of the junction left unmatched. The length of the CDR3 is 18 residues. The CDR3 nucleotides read TGCGCCAGCAGCCGCGGACTAGCGGGAACCCCCGGCGGCAATGAGCAGTTCTTC. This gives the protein CASSRGLAGTPGGNEQFF.

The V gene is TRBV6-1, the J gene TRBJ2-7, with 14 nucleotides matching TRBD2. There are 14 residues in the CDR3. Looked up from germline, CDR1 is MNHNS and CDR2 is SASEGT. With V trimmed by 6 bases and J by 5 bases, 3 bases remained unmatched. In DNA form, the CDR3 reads TGTGCCAGCAGGGGACTAGCGGGAGACCACGAGCAGTACTTC. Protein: CASRGLAGDHEQYF.

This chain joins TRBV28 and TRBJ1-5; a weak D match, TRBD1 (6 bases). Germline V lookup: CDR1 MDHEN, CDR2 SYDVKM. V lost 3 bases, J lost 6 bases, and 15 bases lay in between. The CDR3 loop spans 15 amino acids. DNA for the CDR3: TGTGCCAGCAGTTTCGTCAGGGGACAAAGTCAGCCCCAGCATTTT. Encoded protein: CASSFVRGQSQPQHF.

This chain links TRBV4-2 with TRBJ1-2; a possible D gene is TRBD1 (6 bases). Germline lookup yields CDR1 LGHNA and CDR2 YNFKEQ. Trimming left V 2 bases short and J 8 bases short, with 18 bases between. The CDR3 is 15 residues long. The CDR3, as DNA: TGTGCCAGCAGCCAACAAGGGGGGGGTGGCATGGGCTACACCTTC. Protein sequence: CASSQQGGGGMGYTF.

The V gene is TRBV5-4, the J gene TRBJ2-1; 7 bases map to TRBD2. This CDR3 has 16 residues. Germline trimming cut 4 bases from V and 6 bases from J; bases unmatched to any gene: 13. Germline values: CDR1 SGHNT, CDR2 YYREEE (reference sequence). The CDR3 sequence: CASSTPLADLSNEQFF. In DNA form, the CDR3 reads TGTGCCAGCAGCACACCTCTAGCGGACCTCAGCAATGAGCAGTTCTTC. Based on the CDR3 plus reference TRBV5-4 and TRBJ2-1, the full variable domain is ETGVTQSPTHLIKTRGQQVTLRCSSQSGHNTVSWYQQALGQGPQFIFQYYREEENGRGNFPPRFSGLQFPNYSSELNVNALELDDSALYLCASSTPLADLSNEQFFGPGTRLTVL.

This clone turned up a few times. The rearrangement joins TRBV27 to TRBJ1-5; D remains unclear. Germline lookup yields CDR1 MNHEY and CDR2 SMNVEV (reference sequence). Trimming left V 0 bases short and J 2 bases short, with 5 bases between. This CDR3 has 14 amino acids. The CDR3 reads CASSLSGGNQPQHF. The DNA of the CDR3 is TGTGCCAGCAGTTTATCGGGAGGCAATCAGCCCCAGCATTTT.

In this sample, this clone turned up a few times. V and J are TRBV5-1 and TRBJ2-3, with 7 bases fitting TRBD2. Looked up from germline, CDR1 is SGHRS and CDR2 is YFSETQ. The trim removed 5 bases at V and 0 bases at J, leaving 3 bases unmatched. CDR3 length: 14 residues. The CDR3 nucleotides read TGCGCCAGCAGACGGGGAGGGAGCACAGATACGCAGTATTTT. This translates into CASRRGGSTDTQYF.

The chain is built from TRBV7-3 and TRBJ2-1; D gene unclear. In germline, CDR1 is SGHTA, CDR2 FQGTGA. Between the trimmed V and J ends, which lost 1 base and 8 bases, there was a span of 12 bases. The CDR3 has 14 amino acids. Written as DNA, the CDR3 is TGTGCCAGCAGCTTAAGAGGCAGTAGGGATGAGCAGTTCTTC. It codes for CASSLRGSRDEQFF.

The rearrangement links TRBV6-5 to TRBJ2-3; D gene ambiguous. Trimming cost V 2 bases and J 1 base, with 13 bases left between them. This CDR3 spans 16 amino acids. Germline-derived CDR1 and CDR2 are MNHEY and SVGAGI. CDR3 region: CASSYSPTHRTDTQYF. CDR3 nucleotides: TGTGCCAGCAGTTACAGTCCTACCCATCGCACAGATACGCAGTATTTT.

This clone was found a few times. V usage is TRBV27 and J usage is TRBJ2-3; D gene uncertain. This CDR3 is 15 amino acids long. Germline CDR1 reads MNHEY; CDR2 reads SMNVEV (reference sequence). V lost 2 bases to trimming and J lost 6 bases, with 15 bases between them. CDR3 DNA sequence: TGTGCCAGCAGTTTACGCGGACGGATGTTGGATACGCAGTATTTT. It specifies CASSLRGRMLDTQYF.

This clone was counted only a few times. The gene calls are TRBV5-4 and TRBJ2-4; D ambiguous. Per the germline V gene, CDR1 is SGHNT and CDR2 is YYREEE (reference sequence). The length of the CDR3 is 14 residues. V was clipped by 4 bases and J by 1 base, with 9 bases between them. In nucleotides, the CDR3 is TGTGCCAGCAGCAAATTGGGGGCCAAAAACATTCAGTACTTC. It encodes CASSKLGAKNIQYF.